This TCR beta chain was recorded in a study of blood T cell repertoires in COVID-19 (dated by TCRdb to the early 2020s). Background for the entire study: Collaborator samples came from the United States, Italy and Spain and covered acute and convalescent phases of COVID-19. The material from the prospective study consisted of cDNA or gDNA derived from T cells, B-cell-depleted T cells, or PBMCs. Deeply sampled blood TCRbeta repertoires from subjects exposed to, actively infected with, or recovered from COVID-19 were included in the dataset. The repertoires were made available in a free public database intended to serve as a resource for research on the immune response to SARS-CoV-2. Samples were obtained from the ongoing ImmuneRACE study (first 160 participants) and from about 1,300 subjects provided by 6 global collaborators. The sample metadata nearly always contained a de-identified subject ID, COVID-19 status, age in years and sex. HLA class I and class II types, where available, came from metadata supplied by the sample provider rather than from assay-based typing. Overall study outcomes, separate from this receptor: Clinical and demographic metadata were provided uncurated, with the amount varying by source and participant.

The collaborating institutions used their own protocols to collect whole blood in K2EDTA tubes. Collaborator samples were shipped for TCRbeta analysis as frozen whole blood, isolated PBMCs, or DNA extracted from either sample type. TCRbeta CDR3 regions were amplified from genomic DNA by means of the immunoSEQ Assay, a bias-controlled multiplex PCR. Per the source publication's procedure: Nucleated cell counts per sample were estimated from amplification of reference gene primers within the assay. Sequence reads were collapsed and filtered to measure the absolute abundance of every unique TCRbeta CDR3 rearrangement. Productive Simpson clonality was computed per sample as the square root of Simpson's diversity index over productive rearrangements. Entries here come from immuneACCESS through TCRdb and include only in-frame sequences with V and J called. Some clones fail to appear in such tables; in the studies checked, an unresolved V gene covers under half of the shortfall, and the cause of the remainder is unknown. That table furnishes V, J and clone size, whereas the DNA furnished D and trimming. Here the sample has around 140,000 clones; around 87% occur a single time. Approximately 6.2% of the sample is taken by the ten largest.

Of note for this clone: It has no known antigen specificity. No much larger clonotype is one base removed from it; base qualities were not supplied.

Based on the germline V gene (reference sequence), the CDR1 and CDR2 sequences are LNHDA and SQIVND. From cysteine to phenylalanine, the CDR3 is 14 amino acids long. The retained sequence is limited to the CDR3, 42 bases, with the frame set at the first base. V lost 4 bases and J lost 6 bases, and the count of bases not matched to a germline gene is 6. This receptor was taken from a man at least 80 years old with acute or convalescent COVID-19. Here the chain combines TRBV19 and TRBJ1-5, with 7 bases aligning to TRBD1. Sequencing input: peripheral blood. The DNA reads TGTGCCAGTAGTAGCGGTACAGGGGCTCAGCCCCAGCATTTT. Translated, this is CASSSGTGAQPQHF.